Below, 22 T cell receptor beta chains from the same sample are listed, as sequenced in a study of blood T cell repertoires in COVID-19. Libraries were prepared by immunoSEQ multiplex PCR; TCRdb keeps only in-frame clonotypes and omits some of them. The sample contains over 200,000 clones, 65% to 90% of which appear only once. Sequenced sample: PBMCs or T cells enriched from blood (not recorded which). The receptors here all came from a woman in her thirties who had been exposed to COVID-19.

CDR3 nucleotide sequence: TGTGCCATCGGGGGACAGGGCTCCTACAATGAGCAGTTCTTC. Translating it yields CAIGGQGSYNEQFF. V is TRBV10-3 and J is TRBJ2-1; 9 bases align to TRBD1. From germline, CDR1 is ENHRY and CDR2 SYGVKD. This CDR3 comprises 14 residues. Germline trimming cut 8 bases from V and 0 bases from J; bases unmatched to any gene: 2.

This clone was found once. Other DNA sequences in the sample encode the same CDR3. The chain joins TRBV5-1 to TRBJ1-1, with D hard to call. Trimming cost V 0 bases and J 0 bases, with 9 bases left between them. The CDR3 totals 15 residues. Germline CDR1 SGHRS, CDR2 YFSETQ. This CDR3 reads CASSLGGSLNTEAFF. The CDR3 DNA follows: TGCGCCAGCAGCTTGGGTGGCAGTTTGAACACTGAAGCTTTCTTT.

This clone was counted once. This chain links TRBV4-1 with TRBJ2-1, with 8 bases fitting TRBD2. In germline, CDR1 is MGHRA, CDR2 YSYEKL. This CDR3 contains 16 residues. J was trimmed by 4 bases and V by 4 bases; bases with no gene match: 9. The CDR3 DNA follows: TGCGCCAGCAGCCCCGGGAGGAGCGGGGGATACAATGAGCAGTTCTTC. It yields the protein CASSPGRSGGYNEQFF.

The rearrangement joins TRBV11-3 to TRBJ2-2, with D perhaps TRBD1 (6 bases). Trimming removed 0 bases at V and 0 bases at J, with 20 bases between. This CDR3 spans 20 amino acids. Germline-derived CDR1 and CDR2 are SGHNT and YENEEA. The CDR3 bases are TGTGCCAGCAGCTTAGATAGGTGGGGGCAAGGTATCGCGAACACCGGGGAGCTGTTTTTT. Protein: CASSLDRWGQGIANTGELFF.

As for this clone: This same CDR3 is encoded by further DNA sequences in the sample. The chain uses TRBV10-1 and TRBJ1-2; D remains ambiguous. V lost 2 bases to trimming and J lost 2 bases, with 6 bases between them. Germline CDR1 is WNHNN and CDR2 is SYGVQD (reference sequence). CDR3 size: 13 residues. The CDR3 protein is CASSEQKNYGYTF. DNA for the CDR3: TGCGCCAGCAGTGAGCAGAAGAACTATGGCTACACCTTC.

J is TRBJ1-1 and V is TRBV10-1; TRBD1 matches 10 bases. The V gene's germline CDR1 is WNHNN and CDR2 SYGVQD (reference sequence). The CDR3 has 14 amino acids. J gave up 6 bases and V 5 bases, and 6 bases lay outside the gene matches. For the CDR3, the DNA is TGCGCCAGCAGTTCCCGGGACAGGGGTGCTGAAGCTTTCTTT. It specifies CASSSRDRGAEAFF.

The V call is TRBV30, the J call TRBJ2-3, with D perhaps matching TRBD1 (6 bases). This CDR3 contains 16 residues. Between the trimmed V and J ends, which lost 3 bases and 0 bases, there was a span of 16 bases. CDR1 GTSNPN and CDR2 SVGIG come from the germline V gene (reference sequence). CDR3 coding DNA: TGTGCCTGGAGGCCTAGAGACAGGACTAGCACAGATACGCAGTATTTT. Amino acid sequence: CAWRPRDRTSTDTQYF. Using reference TRBV30 and TRBJ2-3 for the parts outside the CDR3, the full variable domain is SQTIHQWPATLVQPVGSPLSLECTVEGTSNPNLYWYRQAAGRGLQLLFYSVGIGQISSEVPQNLSASRPQDRQFILSSKKLLLSDSGFYLCAWRPRDRTSTDTQYFGPGTRLTVL.

As concerns this clone: Other DNA variants within this sample encode the same CDR3. This chain uses TRBV6-5 with TRBJ1-1; D uncertain. Trimming left V 6 bases short and J 4 bases short, with 9 bases between. The CDR3 runs to 12 residues. CDR1 MNHEY and CDR2 SVGAGI come from the germline V gene. The CDR3 sequence: CASSPGGTEAFF. CDR3 in DNA: TGTGCCAGCAGCCCGGGAGGCACTGAAGCTTTCTTT.

To note about this clone: An end of the junction differs from the germline gene, which may be a read error. This chain connects TRBV7-7 to TRBJ2-3, with TRBD1 matching 8 bases. CDR1 and CDR2 from the germline V gene are SSHAT and FNYEAQ (reference sequence). There are 14 residues in the CDR3. In nucleotides, the CDR3 is TGTGCTAGCAGCTTGCAGGGGGCCACAGATACGCAGTATTTT. Its protein is CASSLQGATDTQYF.

Notes on this clone: Other DNA sequences of this sample code for an identical CDR3. The chain carries TRBV3-1 (or the pseudogene TRBV3-2) and TRBJ1-1; D unclear. The CDR3 has 13 amino acids. Germline loops: CDR1 LGHDT, CDR2 YNNKEL (reference sequence). V lost 1 base and J 1 base, leaving 4 bases between the germline ends. CDR3 sequence (DNA): TGTGCCAGCAGCCAAGTTAGGAACACTGAAGCTTTCTTT. It specifies CASSQVRNTEAFF.

This chain joins TRBV7-9 and TRBJ1-2, with TRBD1 identical over 10 bases. Trimming took 0 bases from V and 5 from J; bases not matched to a gene: 3. This CDR3 contains 15 residues. The V gene's germline CDR1 is SEHNR and CDR2 FQNEAQ (reference sequence). The CDR3 loop reads CASSLADRGSYGYTF. DNA of the CDR3: TGTGCCAGCAGCTTAGCGGACAGGGGGAGTTATGGCTACACCTTC.

The chain uses TRBV4-1 and TRBJ1-3; 12 bases agree with TRBD1. This CDR3 comprises 20 residues. Germline V gives CDR1 MGHRA, CDR2 YSYEKL. V was pared by 3 bases and J by 0 bases, with 12 bases of the junction left unmatched. CDR3 region: CASSHPKDRDRGPSGNTIYF. CDR3 nucleotide sequence: TGCGCCAGCAGCCACCCTAAGGACCGGGACAGGGGGCCCTCTGGAAACACCATATATTTT.

This sequence joins TRBV5-6 and TRBJ1-6, with D uncertain. The CDR3 covers 16 residues. The V gene lost 0 bases and the J gene lost 4 bases, with 11 bases spanning the gap. Germline V lookup: CDR1 SGHDT, CDR2 YYEEEE. In nucleotides, the CDR3 is TGTGCCAGCAGCTTGGAACCAGGCTCGTATAATTCACCCCTCCACTTT. Translating it yields CASSLEPGSYNSPLHF.

The CDR3 bases are TGTGCCAGCAGCGTAGGGTGGGGGCCCTCCTACAATGAGCAGTTCTTC. Its protein is CASSVGWGPSYNEQFF. The rearrangement joins TRBV9 to TRBJ2-1, with a tentative D call TRBD1 (6 bases). The CDR3 is 16 residues long. Trimming left V 0 bases short and J 0 bases short, with 10 bases between. Germline V gives CDR1 SGDLS, CDR2 YYNGEE.

This chain connects TRBV6-6 to TRBJ1-6, with 9 bases that match TRBD1. With 5 bases clipped from V and 9 bases from J, the junction kept 8 bases outside the gene matches. The CDR3 spans 15 residues. Germline CDR1 reads MNHNY; CDR2 reads SVGAGI (reference sequence). The CDR3 DNA is TGTGCCAGCAGTGACCCCGGGACAGGGAGTTCACCCCTCCACTTT. Its protein is CASSDPGTGSSPLHF.

The chain combines TRBV5-4 with TRBJ2-1; D may be TRBD1 (6 bases). This CDR3 comprises 15 residues. The ends were cut back, 1 base at V and 3 bases at J, with 11 bases in the middle. Germline-derived CDR1 and CDR2 are SGHNT and YYREEE (reference sequence). The CDR3 coding sequence is TGTGCCAGCAGCTTGTACCCGGACAGCTACAATGAGCAGTTCTTC. This gives the protein CASSLYPDSYNEQFF.

V usage is TRBV5-4 and J usage is TRBJ2-5; unclear D gene. The germline gives CDR1 SGHNT, CDR2 YYREEE (reference sequence). V gave up 4 bases and J gave up 2 bases, with 18 bases separating them. The CDR3 totals 16 residues. CDR3 in amino acids: CASSQFGSAPQETQYF. As DNA, the CDR3 is TGTGCCAGCAGCCAGTTTGGTTCCGCCCCGCAAGAGACCCAGTACTTC.

This chain uses TRBV4-2 with TRBJ2-1; a possible D gene is TRBD2 (6 bases). Per germline, CDR1 LGHNA and CDR2 YNFKEQ. The CDR3 is made up of 16 amino acids. Trimming removed 1 base from V and 0 bases from J, with 10 bases in between. The CDR3 protein is CASSQVAGYSYNEQFF. Here the CDR3 DNA reads TGTGCCAGCAGCCAAGTTGCGGGATACTCCTACAATGAGCAGTTCTTC.

The chain is built from TRBV28 and TRBJ1-6; 7 bases fit TRBD1. Looked up from germline, CDR1 is MDHEN and CDR2 is SYDVKM. This CDR3 is 19 amino acids long. The ends lost 1 base at V and 4 bases at J; junction bases unmatched: 13. CDR3 in DNA: TGTGCCAGCAGTTTATTCTTCGGACAGGCTTCATCTTATAATTCACCCCTCCACTTT. Its protein is CASSLFFGQASSYNSPLHF.

V and J are TRBV29-1 and TRBJ2-7, with 11 bases identical to TRBD2. J was trimmed by 0 bases and V by 6 bases; bases with no gene match: 10. The CDR3 is 16 amino acids. Germline V gene lookup returns CDR1 SQVTM and CDR2 ANQGSEA. For the CDR3, the DNA is TGCAGCGTCGGGCTAGCGGGAGGTTCCGACTCCTACGAGCAGTACTTC. Translation: CSVGLAGGSDSYEQYF.

V and J are TRBV6-5 and TRBJ1-5, with D unclear. Trimming removed 6 bases from V and 1 base from J, with 13 bases in between. The CDR3 is 15 amino acids. Germline lookup yields CDR1 MNHEY and CDR2 SVGAGI. The DNA of the CDR3 is TGTGCCAGCAGCGATGGAGGATTCAGCAATCAGCCCCAGCATTTT. Its translation: CASSDGGFSNQPQHF.

This clone was observed once. This chain uses TRBV20-1 with TRBJ2-7; TRBD2 might be the D (5 bases). Trimming removed 3 bases from V and 5 bases from J, with 8 bases in between. Germline V lookup: CDR1 DFQATT, CDR2 SNEGSKA (reference sequence). This CDR3 is 11 amino acids long. The CDR3 nucleotides read TGCAGTGCTAGGCCACTAGACGAGCAGTACTTC. Its protein is CSARPLDEQYF.